This TCR beta chain was profiled in a study of technical replicates of blood from a few donors. This CDR3 region has 11 residues. Germline-derived CDR1 and CDR2 are SGHNT and YENEEA. The V and J ends lost 3 bases and 4 bases respectively, with 3 bases between them. This clone was counted only a few times. Profiling relied on immunoSEQ multiplex PCR, and the TCRdb table lists in-frame clones only, not all of them. Of more than 65,000 clones in the sample, roughly 92% are singletons; the top ten hold roughly 0.39%. Sequenced input: T cells isolated from PBMCs. The TCR was taken from a human donor in good health. The chain couples TRBV11-3 to TRBJ1-1; D not resolved. Here the CDR3 reads CASSFGTEAFF. For the CDR3, the DNA is TGTGCCAGCAGCTTCGGCACTGAAGCTTTCTTT.